Listed here is a single T cell receptor (beta chain). Its specificity is not known. Using immunoSEQ multiplex PCR, the repertoire was profiled, and TCRdb retains in-frame clones only, with some absent. Altogether roughly 45,000 clones are present, roughly 85% being singletons, with the ten largest covering 7.9%. This sample stems from a study of OX40 agonist ivuxolimab in advanced cancers. Looking at the study overall: The dose-escalation group included hepatocellular carcinoma, melanoma, renal cell carcinoma and head and neck cancer. Enrollees could have had prior anti-PD-1, anti-PD-L1 or anti-CTLA-4 therapy, which 30% to 50% had received.

Broader study findings: Relative to CD4+ cells, CD8+ T cells on average had more expanded clones.

The TCR comes from an adult with an advanced solid tumor such as melanoma, head and neck, liver or kidney cancer. This sample comprised CD4+ or CD8+ T cells sorted from blood, obtained in a trial of the OX40 agonist ivuxolimab.

The CDR3 here is CAGRTVYNSPLHF. DNA for the CDR3: TGTGCCGGACGGACAGTCTATAATTCACCCCTCCACTTT. The chain has TRBV2 and TRBJ1-6; a possible D gene is TRBD1 (6 bases). The CDR3 runs 13 residues. Trimming took off 11 bases at V and 3 bases at J, with 11 bases between the two ends. Germline-derived CDR1 and CDR2 are SNHLY and FYNNEI.